The 13 T cell receptor beta chains presented below share a single source sample, sequenced in a study of blood T cell repertoires in COVID-19 (dated by TCRdb to the early 2020s). The method behind the library was the immunoSEQ multiplex PCR assay. TCRdb limited this immuneACCESS table to in-frame rearrangements with V and J called. A share of clones is missing; checked studies link under half to unresolved V genes, and the rest is unexplained. The sample profile shows approximately 200,000 clones; approximately 80% of them were found once. Together, the top ten hold 7.5% to 9% of the sample. Sequenced: peripheral blood. Receptors originate from a woman of 80 years or more with COVID-19, enrolled during active disease.

This clone appeared a single time. This rearrangement joins TRBV21-1 to TRBJ1-2; TRBD1, the D gene given by the table, was not confirmed from the DNA. TRBV21-1 is listed as a pseudogene. The CDR3 extends over 16 amino acids. The CDR3, as DNA: TGTGCCAGCAGCGACCAGACTCAGGGTCTGCACTATGGCTACACCTTC. Amino acids: CASSDQTQGLHYGYTF.

The chain is built from TRBV5-1 and TRBJ2-3; 8 bases match TRBD2. CDR1 and CDR2 (germline): SGHRS, YFSETQ. Losses at the gene ends were 5 bases for V and 1 base for J; bases not matched to a gene: 6. The CDR3 is 15 residues long. Here the CDR3 DNA reads TGCGCCAGCAGGCCCACCGGGAGGGGCACAGATACGCAGTATTTT. Protein sequence: CASRPTGRGTDTQYF.

This clone was seen just once. This chain links TRBV29-1 with TRBJ1-4; possibly TRBD1 for D (5 bases). The V gene's germline CDR1 is SQVTM and CDR2 ANQGSEA. The CDR3 length is 12 residues. V shed 4 bases and J shed 2 bases, with 5 bases lying between them. The CDR3 reads CSVAGTNEKLFF. The CDR3 DNA reads TGCAGCGTTGCAGGGACTAATGAAAAACTGTTTTTT. Full variable domain (remainder filled in from reference TRBV29-1 and TRBJ1-4): SAVISQKPSRDICQRGTSLTIQCQVDSQVTMMFWYRQQPGQSLTLIATANQGSEATYESGFVIDKFPISRPNLTFSTLTVSNMSPEDSSIYLCSVAGTNEKLFFGSGTQLSVL.

The chain combines TRBV10-1 with TRBJ2-1; D remains unclear. CDR3 length: 12 amino acids. The germline gives CDR1 WNHNN, CDR2 SYGVQD (reference sequence). Trimming stripped 3 bases from V and 4 bases from J, with 4 bases between. CDR3 DNA: TGCGCCAGCAGTGACGGTTACAATGAGCAGTTCTTC. Encoded protein: CASSDGYNEQFF.

V is TRBV27 and J is TRBJ2-7, with 9 bases identical to TRBD1. This CDR3 has 15 amino acids. CDR1 and CDR2 (germline): MNHEY, SMNVEV (reference sequence). Losses at the gene ends were 4 bases for V and 0 bases for J; bases not matched to a gene: 4. The CDR3 DNA sequence: TGTGCCAGCAGTTCTAGGACAGGGGACTCCTACGAGCAGTACTTC. As protein: CASSSRTGDSYEQYF.

CDR3 nucleotide sequence: TGTGCCAGCAGCTTAGGTTCCGTCTACGAGCAGTACTTC. It translates to CASSLGSVYEQYF. V usage is TRBV13 and J usage is TRBJ2-7; D remains ambiguous. Germline-derived CDR1 and CDR2 are PRHDT and FYEKMQ (reference sequence). The CDR3 has 13 residues. V was trimmed by 0 bases and J by 3 bases, leaving 6 bases between them.

V usage is TRBV5-4 and J usage is TRBJ1-1; D gene unclear. The CDR3 is made up of 15 amino acids. V lost 0 bases and J lost 0, with 9 bases in between. Per germline, CDR1 SGHNT and CDR2 YYREEE (reference sequence). CDR3 amino acids: CASSLVGAMNTEAFF. Here the CDR3 DNA reads TGTGCCAGCAGCTTGGTAGGAGCCATGAACACTGAAGCTTTCTTT.

The genes are TRBV2 and TRBJ2-5; no reliable D call. Germline lookup yields CDR1 SNHLY and CDR2 FYNNEI. This CDR3 is built from 13 residues. V shed 11 bases and J shed 1 base, with 14 bases lying between them. The CDR3 DNA reads TGTGCCGCCGGAGACGGATCCCAAGAGACCCAGTACTTC. The encoded protein is CAAGDGSQETQYF. Drawing the rest from reference TRBV2 and TRBJ2-5, the complete variable domain is EPEVTQTPSHQVTQMGQEVILRCVPISNHLYFYWYRQILGQKVEFLVSFYNNEISEKSEIFDDQFSVERPDGSNFTLKIRSTKLEDSAMYFCAAGDGSQETQYFGPGTRLLVL.

V gene TRBV10-3 combines with J gene TRBJ2-5; TRBD2 matches 9 bases. The V segment lost 2 bases and the J segment 4 bases; nucleotides outside the gene matches: 8. Germline lookup yields CDR1 ENHRY and CDR2 SYGVKD. CDR3 length equals 16 residues. The CDR3 here is CAISEQGSGSAETQYF. The CDR3 DNA is TGTGCCATCAGTGAGCAGGGTAGCGGGAGTGCAGAGACCCAGTACTTC.

V is TRBV28 and J is TRBJ2-7, with D perhaps matching TRBD2 (6 bases). The CDR3 is 13 residues long. Germline CDR1 reads MDHEN; CDR2 reads SYDVKM. With 3 bases removed from V and 2 bases from J, the gap between germline ends came to 8 bases. DNA of the CDR3: TGTGCCAGCAGTTTCCCGGGGGCCTACGAGCAGTACTTC. Its protein product is CASSFPGAYEQYF.

This clone was recorded a few times. V is TRBV6-6 and J is TRBJ2-3, with 11 bases fitting TRBD1. The CDR3 extends over 15 amino acids. Germline CDR1 is MNHNY and CDR2 is SVGAGI (reference sequence). V lost 6 bases, J lost 8 bases, and 10 bases stayed unmatched. The CDR3 nucleotides read TGTGCCAGCAGGGGGACAGGGGGACCCGGTGGTACGCAGTATTTT. Translation gives CASRGTGGPGGTQYF.

This sequence joins TRBV23-1 and TRBJ2-7; D not certain. TRBV23-1 belongs to the ORF category, with a function that is uncertain. The CDR3 length is 15 residues. The germline V and J ends were trimmed by 0 bases and 6 bases, with 15 bases remaining between them. The CDR3 protein is CASSQSPLPVGEQYF. In nucleotides, the CDR3 is TGCGCCAGCAGTCAATCCCCCCTCCCGGTCGGCGAGCAGTACTTC.

This chain joins TRBV3-1 (or the pseudogene TRBV3-2) and TRBJ1-3, with TRBD1 as a possible D gene (6 bases). The CDR3 is 14 amino acids. V lost 1 base to trimming and J lost 4 bases, with 8 bases between them. Looked up from germline, CDR1 is LGHDT and CDR2 is YNNKEL (reference sequence). DNA of the CDR3: TGTGCCAGCAGCCAAGTCAGGGGCGGAAACACCATATATTTT. Its protein is CASSQVRGGNTIYF.